These 15 T cell receptor beta chains were sequenced from one sample in a study of CD8 T cells in ankylosing spondylitis. Notes on the study in general: A TCR beta motif of about 8 highly homologous variants appeared characteristic of ankylosing spondylitis blood.

Using its own MiXCR run on the 5' RACE reads, TCRdb lists one record per CDR3 protein. The table lists about 390,000 distinct CDR3 sequences, more than 20% of them singletons, with 16% in the top ten. These TCRs are of unknown antigen specificity. The material sequenced was blood, either unsorted or a sorted T cell fraction (not recorded which). These receptor sequences come from a male donor with ankylosing spondylitis.

This clonotype was seen a handful of times. The gene calls are TRBV20-1 and TRBJ2-4; no clear D. CDR1 and CDR2 from the germline V gene are DFQATT and SNEGSKA (reference sequence). There are 12 residues in the CDR3. Trimming removed 5 bases at V and 0 bases at J, with 5 bases between. For the CDR3, the DNA is TGCAGTGCTGAGATAGCCAAAAACATTCAGTACTTC. As protein: CSAEIAKNIQYF.

This clonotype showed up just a few times. J is TRBJ2-3 and V is TRBV5-1; no definite D call. The CDR3 loop spans 15 amino acids. The V end lost 1 base, the J end lost 2 bases, and 11 bases lay between the germline ends. The germline CDR1 and CDR2 sequences are SGHRS and YFSETQ. In DNA form, the CDR3 reads TGCGCCAGCAGCTTGCCTACACACTCCACAGATACGCAGTATTTT. It codes for CASSLPTHSTDTQYF.

This clonotype was seen more than once but under ten times. V is TRBV5-1 and J is TRBJ1-4; a possible D gene is TRBD1 (5 bases). V was shortened by 4 bases and J by 0 bases, with 13 bases between the two germline ends. The CDR3 is made up of 16 amino acids. Germline V gives CDR1 SGHRS, CDR2 YFSETQ. CDR3 nucleotides: TGCGCCAGCAGCATCGCCGGGGGATCAACTAATGAAAAACTGTTTTTT. Protein product: CASSIAGGSTNEKLFF. The full variable domain, with the rest looked up from reference TRBV5-1 and TRBJ1-4, is KAGVTQTPRYLIKTRGQQVTLSCSPISGHRSVSWYQQTPGQGLQFLFEYFSETQRNKGNFPGRFSGRQFSNSRSEMNVSTLELGDSALYLCASSIAGGSTNEKLFFGSGTQLSVL.

This chain joins TRBV9 and TRBJ2-7; 7 bases align to TRBD2. The V segment lost 4 bases and the J segment 7 bases; nucleotides outside the gene matches: 14. This CDR3 contains 15 residues. The germline gives CDR1 SGDLS, CDR2 YYNGEE. The CDR3 protein is CASSPIGATGGEQYF. In nucleotides, the CDR3 is TGTGCCAGCAGCCCTATAGGGGCCACCGGGGGGGAGCAGTACTTC.

The V gene is TRBV12-3 or TRBV12-4, the J gene TRBJ2-1, with TRBD2 matching over 10 bases. With 1 base clipped from V and 10 bases from J, the junction kept 7 bases outside the gene matches. The CDR3 extends over 15 amino acids. CDR3 sequence: CASSLGLAGVVEQFF. The CDR3 DNA follows: TGTGCCAGCAGTTTAGGGCTAGCGGGAGTGGTGGAGCAGTTCTTC.

This chain connects TRBV20-1 to TRBJ2-3; D uncertain. Per germline, CDR1 DFQATT and CDR2 SNEGSKA (reference sequence). This CDR3 region has 15 residues. V dropped 4 bases and J dropped 2 bases, with 16 bases sitting between them. CDR3: CSATRGGVITDTQYF. CDR3 coding DNA: TGCAGTGCTACTCGCGGCGGAGTGATCACAGATACGCAGTATTTT.

This clonotype was counted a few times. This chain connects TRBV6-1 to TRBJ2-1; 12 nucleotides align to TRBD2. The trim removed 5 bases at V and 8 bases at J, leaving 7 bases unmatched. Germline assignment: CDR1 MNHNS and CDR2 SASEGT. CDR3 length equals 15 residues. CDR3 nucleotides: TGTGCCAGCAGTCAGGCTAGCGGGAGGGCCGATGAGCAGTTCTTC. This encodes CASSQASGRADEQFF.

There are a few counts of this clonotype. The chain carries TRBV29-1 and TRBJ1-1; tentatively, D is TRBD1 (5 bases). Deletions cut 7 bases from V and 0 bases from J, with 12 bases between. Germline V lookup: CDR1 SQVTM, CDR2 ANQGSEA. The CDR3 is 13 residues long. The CDR3 protein is CSGRTRLNTEAFF. CDR3 nucleotide sequence: TGCAGCGGACGGACACGGTTGAACACTGAAGCTTTCTTT. Variable domain in full (rest from reference TRBV29-1 and TRBJ1-1): SAVISQKPSRDICQRGTSLTIQCQVDSQVTMMFWYRQQPGQSLTLIATANQGSEATYESGFVIDKFPISRPNLTFSTLTVSNMSPEDSSIYLCSGRTRLNTEAFFGQGTRLTVV.

The chain combines TRBV7-2 with TRBJ1-2; no clear D. Per germline, CDR1 SGHTA and CDR2 FQGNSA. The CDR3 has 15 residues. V was shortened by 2 bases and J by 5 bases, with 15 bases between the two germline ends. CDR3 amino acids: CASSLLLSTTYGYTF. CDR3 nucleotide sequence: TGTGCCAGCAGCTTATTACTGTCAACGACTTATGGCTACACCTTC.

DNA of the CDR3: TGTGCCAGCAGCGGGACAGGGCTGGGCCAAGAGACCCAGTACTTC. Its translation is CASSGTGLGQETQYF. The chain joins TRBV9 to TRBJ2-5, with TRBD1 matching 8 bases. V lost 3 bases and J lost 1; bases outside the gene matches: 5. CDR1 is SGDLS and CDR2 is YYNGEE in the germline V gene. The CDR3 is 15 amino acids. The complete variable domain, with remaining parts taken from reference TRBV9 and TRBJ2-5, reads DSGVTQTPKHLITATGQRVTLRCSPRSGDLSVYWYQQSLDQGLQFLIQYYNGEERAKGNILERFSAQQFPDLHSELNLSSLELGDSALYFCASSGTGLGQETQYFGPGTRLLVL.

The CDR3 protein is CASSYGQGLSYEQYF. As DNA, the CDR3 is TGCGCCAGCAGCTACGGACAGGGCCTCTCCTACGAGCAGTACTTC. This sequence joins TRBV5-1 and TRBJ2-7; 8 positions agree with TRBD1. CDR1 is SGHRS, CDR2 YFSETQ, per germline. Germline trimming cut 3 bases from V and 0 bases from J; bases unmatched to any gene: 5. The CDR3 is made up of 15 amino acids.

This chain links TRBV13 with TRBJ2-1, with TRBD2 matching 10 bases. The CDR3 has 16 residues. CDR1 PRHDT and CDR2 FYEKMQ come from the germline V gene (reference sequence). Germline trimming cut 0 bases from V and 9 bases from J; bases unmatched to any gene: 8. The CDR3 DNA is TGTGCCAGCAGCTTAGGCCGGAGGACTAGCGGTAGTGAGCAGTTCTTC. It codes for CASSLGRRTSGSEQFF.

The table lists this clonotype with a few counts. The rearrangement links TRBV28 to TRBJ2-7, with 8 bases that match TRBD1. CDR3 length equals 14 residues. The trim removed 7 bases at V and 0 bases at J, leaving 5 bases unmatched. Germline assignment: CDR1 MDHEN and CDR2 SYDVKM. The CDR3 sequence is CASTIQGASYEQYF. The CDR3 DNA reads TGTGCCAGCACCATTCAGGGGGCCTCCTACGAGCAGTACTTC.

This clonotype occurred a few times. This rearrangement joins TRBV7-2 to TRBJ2-7, with 11 bases fitting TRBD2. This CDR3 contains 14 residues. The V segment lost 5 bases and the J segment 4 bases; nucleotides outside the gene matches: 4. Germline values: CDR1 SGHTA, CDR2 FQGNSA. The CDR3 sequence is CASSELAGVYEQYF. For the CDR3, the DNA is TGTGCCAGCAGCGAACTAGCGGGGGTATACGAGCAGTACTTC.

This clonotype was seen a handful of times. In nucleotides, the CDR3 is TGCAGTGCTATTAGCGGGAGGGACTCCTACAATGAGCAGTTCTTC. Amino acid sequence: CSAISGRDSYNEQFF. The J gene is TRBJ2-1, the V gene TRBV20-1; 11 bases agree with TRBD2. J was trimmed by 0 bases and V by 4 bases; bases with no gene match: 2. The CDR3 has 15 residues. Per the germline V gene, CDR1 is DFQATT and CDR2 is SNEGSKA (reference sequence).